A single sample gave rise to the 13 T cell receptor beta chains below, sequenced in a study of shared clonotypes between healthy human individuals. Only in-frame clones appear in the TCRdb table, and some are missing; sequencing was by immunoSEQ multiplex PCR. Seen here are approximately 720,000 clones, about 78% observed once, and the top ten hold approximately 1.8%. Specimen: memory CD4+ T cells sorted from blood. Sample subset: CD45RA-negative fraction. These receptors all come from a woman in her 30s in good health.

The chain recombines TRBV12-5 with TRBJ2-2; D call uncertain. Trimming cost V 1 base and J 1 base, with 7 bases left between them. Germline V CDR1 and CDR2: LGHNT, FRNRAP. CDR3 length equals 15 residues. The CDR3 protein is CASGLDAGNTGELFF. The CDR3 coding sequence is TGTGCTAGTGGTTTGGACGCAGGGAACACCGGGGAGCTGTTTTTT.

The chain has TRBV11-3 and TRBJ2-1; D gene ambiguous. Trimming stripped 4 bases from V and 5 bases from J, with 9 bases between. The V gene's germline CDR1 is SGHNT and CDR2 YENEEA. This CDR3 has 13 amino acids. CDR3 in amino acids: CASSYQEDNEQFF. The CDR3 nucleotides are TGTGCCAGCAGCTACCAGGAAGACAATGAGCAGTTCTTC.

This clone was observed a single time. This chain connects TRBV4-1 to TRBJ1-2; 7 nucleotides line up with TRBD1. The CDR3 covers 14 residues. V was pared by 6 bases and J by 3 bases, with 7 bases of the junction left unmatched. CDR1 is MGHRA, CDR2 YSYEKL, per germline. The CDR3 is CASSPTGVYYGYTF. CDR3 nucleotide sequence: TGCGCCAGCAGTCCCACAGGGGTTTACTATGGCTACACCTTC.

The chain uses TRBV14 and TRBJ2-5, with D possibly called TRBD1 or TRBD2 (5 bases each). Germline V gene sequence: CDR1 SGHDN, CDR2 FVKESK. V dropped 2 bases and J dropped 4 bases, with 11 bases sitting between them. There are 14 residues in the CDR3. CDR3 nucleotides: TGTGCCAGCAGCCAACAGGGAGTCGTAGAGACCCAGTACTTC. It codes for CASSQQGVVETQYF. Filled out from reference TRBV14 and TRBJ2-5, the complete variable domain reads EAGVTQFPSHSVIEKGQTVTLRCDPISGHDNLYWYRRVMGKEIKFLLHFVKESKQDESGMPNNRFLAERTGGTYSTLKVQPAELEDSGVYFCASSQQGVVETQYFGPGTRLLVL.

To note about this clone: This sample includes further DNA sequences coding for the same CDR3. The V and J genes are TRBV19 and TRBJ2-7, with 8 bases matching TRBD1. This CDR3 has 14 amino acids. Per the germline V gene, CDR1 is LNHDA and CDR2 is SQIVND (reference sequence). Trimming took 4 bases from V and 2 from J; bases not matched to a gene: 4. Here the CDR3 DNA reads TGTGCCAGTAGTAGCGGGACAGGCACCTACGAGCAGTACTTC. It yields the protein CASSSGTGTYEQYF. The variable domain in full, with the rest retrieved from reference TRBV19 and TRBJ2-7, is DGGITQSPKYLFRKEGQNVTLSCEQNLNHDAMYWYRQDPGQGLRLIYYSQIVNDFQKGDIAEGYSVSREKKESFPLTVTSAQKNPTAFYLCASSSGTGTYEQYFGPGTRLTVT.

This CDR3 is CASRLTSDSYEQYF. For the CDR3, the DNA is TGCGCCAGCAGACTCACTAGCGACTCCTACGAGCAGTACTTC. This sequence joins TRBV5-1 and TRBJ2-7; TRBD2 matches at 7 bases. The CDR3 runs to 14 residues. V gave up 5 bases and J gave up 0 bases; unmatched junction bases: 5. The germline V gene encodes CDR1 SGHRS and CDR2 YFSETQ.

The chain joins TRBV10-3 to TRBJ2-7, with no clear D. The CDR3 sequence is 14 residues long. CDR1 is ENHRY, CDR2 SYGVKD, per germline. V lost 3 bases and J lost 3, with 12 bases in between. In nucleotides, the CDR3 is TGTGCCATCAGTGACACCGTTCCCCTCTACGAGCAGTACTTC. It yields the protein CAISDTVPLYEQYF.

The genes are TRBV28 and TRBJ2-7, with 10 bases matching TRBD2. Germline CDR1 and CDR2: MDHEN and SYDVKM. The CDR3 is 15 amino acids. V lost 6 bases, J lost 0 bases, and 5 bases stayed unmatched. The CDR3 protein is CASRKLAGSSYEQYF. CDR3 in DNA: TGTGCCAGCAGAAAACTAGCGGGAAGCTCCTACGAGCAGTACTTC.

For this clone: Other nucleotide sequences from this sample produce the same CDR3. The chain joins TRBV2 to TRBJ2-6, with D hard to call. This CDR3 is built from 14 residues. Germline assignment: CDR1 SNHLY and CDR2 FYNNEI. Trimming shortened V by 5 bases and J by 0 bases, and 5 bases separated the two germline ends. CDR3 region: CASSLRSGANVLTF. As DNA, the CDR3 is TGTGCCAGCAGTCTCCGCTCTGGGGCCAACGTCCTGACTTTC.

As regards this clone: At one of its ends the junction is not consistent with the germline gene, which may arise from a read error. The chain employs TRBV4-2 and TRBJ2-7; 11 bases fit TRBD2. Germline assignment: CDR1 LGHNA and CDR2 YNFKEQ. The CDR3 is 15 residues long. The DNA of the CDR3 is TGTGCCAGCAGCTTAGGGATAGGGACTAGCGGTCCCCCGGAGTTC. The encoded protein is CASSLGIGTSGPPEF.

This chain joins TRBV5-1 and TRBJ1-3; D uncertain. Trimming removed 0 bases from V and 0 bases from J, with 10 bases in between. The CDR3 runs to 16 residues. The germline V gene has CDR1 SGHRS and CDR2 YFSETQ. CDR3: CASSLAAGRSGNTIYF. The CDR3 bases are TGCGCCAGCAGCTTGGCGGCCGGACGCTCTGGAAACACCATATATTTT.

The chain carries TRBV28 and TRBJ1-1; D is unclear. The CDR3 totals 14 residues. V was cut by 2 bases and J by 4 bases, with 11 bases left in between. The germline V gene encodes CDR1 MDHEN and CDR2 SYDVKM. CDR3 sequence reads: CASSLALAGTEAFF. The CDR3 DNA is TGTGCCAGCAGTTTAGCGCTCGCGGGCACTGAAGCTTTCTTT.

This clone was counted between two and nine times. V is TRBV6-1 and J is TRBJ2-2; D gene unclear. Germline V gene sequence: CDR1 MNHNS, CDR2 SASEGT. With 7 bases removed from V and 5 bases from J, the gap between germline ends came to 5 bases. This CDR3 has 11 amino acids. The CDR3 DNA reads as TGTGCCAGCATTTTAACCGGGGAGCTGTTTTTT. It yields the protein CASILTGELFF.